These T cell receptor beta chains were read from a single sample in a study of T cells in Graves' hyperthyroidism and ophthalmopathy. Using its own MiXCR run on the multiplex PCR reads, TCRdb lists one record per CDR3 protein. The sample has more than 600,000 distinct CDR3 sequences; less than 20% are singletons. The sample consisted of blood. The source is a man between 18 and 35 years old with Graves' hyperthyroidism. Each CDR3 is given with its conserved first and last residue. Fields, in order: J gene, V gene, D gene, clone size, CDR3 protein, CDR3 DNA. D genes are given only for firm matches. Expanded clones are given a class, and other clones once, few, many or no size at all.

TRBJ2-5	TRBV6-1	.	.	CATTSSGAHQETQYF	TGTGCCACCACCTCTTCCGGGGCCCACCAAGAGACCCAGTACTTC
TRBJ1-1	TRBV28	.	many	CASSSLRGLMNTEAFF	TGTGCCAGCAGTAGCCTCCGGGGGCTCATGAACACTGAAGCTTTCTTT
TRBJ2-5	TRBV6-2/TRBV6-3	TRBD2	.	CASSYVLAGGGTQYF	TGTGCCAGCAGTTATGTTCTAGCGGGAGGTGGGACCCAGTACTTC
TRBJ2-1	TRBV2	TRBD2	many	CASSGIAGDAEQFF	TGTGCCAGCAGTGGGATAGCGGGAGACGCTGAGCAGTTCTTC
TRBJ2-1	TRBV28	TRBD2	many	CASSTRLAGTGEQFF	TGTGCCAGCAGTACCCGACTAGCGGGAACTGGCGAGCAGTTCTTC
TRBJ2-7	TRBV20-1	.	.	CSALPQGFHEQYF	TGCAGTGCCCTACCCCAGGGGTTCCACGAGCAGTACTTC
TRBJ2-1	TRBV3-1	TRBD2	many	CASSQGLVNEQFF	TGTGCCAGCAGCCAGGGACTAGTTAATGAGCAGTTCTTC
TRBJ2-5	TRBV27	TRBD1	few	CASSFGTGVFGETQYF	TGTGCCAGCAGTTTTGGGACAGGGGTTTTTGGGGAGACCCAGTACTTC
TRBJ1-2	TRBV28	.	many	CASSWAPRGFSNYGYTF	TGTGCCAGCAGCTGGGCCCCAAGGGGCTTTTCTAACTATGGCTACACCTTC
TRBJ2-7	TRBV29-1	TRBD1	once	CSVGQGTYEQYF	TGCAGCGTAGGACAGGGGACCTACGAGCAGTACTTC
TRBJ1-1	TRBV24-1	.	many	CATSDSRQMNTEAFF	TGTGCCACCAGTGATTCGCGGCAGATGAACACTGAAGCTTTCTTT
TRBJ2-3	TRBV6-1	.	many	CASSEGASSSTDTQYF	TGTGCCAGCAGTGAGGGAGCGTCGTCTAGCACAGATACGCAGTATTTT
TRBJ2-1	TRBV18	TRBD2	many	CASSPEVGTTYNEQFF	TGTGCCAGCTCACCTGAAGTCGGGACTACCTACAATGAGCAGTTCTTC
TRBJ2-3	TRBV2	TRBD2	many	CASSELSSGSDTQYF	TGTGCCAGCAGTGAGTTGTCTAGCGGGAGTGATACGCAGTATTTT
TRBJ1-2	TRBV7-2	.	few	CASTPDMGFNYGYTF	TGTGCCAGCACCCCGGACATGGGTTTTAACTATGGCTACACCTTC
TRBJ1-6	TRBV19	TRBD1	few	CASRDRALLNSPLHF	TGTGCCAGTAGGGACAGGGCCCTTCTTAATTCACCCCTCCACTTT
TRBJ2-7	TRBV29-1	.	.	CSQGEPGGEQYF	TGCAGCCAAGGAGAGCCCGGCGGCGAGCAGTACTTC
TRBJ1-1	TRBV2	.	many	CASSFSDGNTEAFF	TGTGCCAGCAGTTTTTCCGACGGGAACACTGAAGCTTTCTTT
TRBJ2-1	TRBV4-1	TRBD2	.	CASSQDGGAGVSNEQFF	TGCGCCAGCAGCCAAGATGGGGGAGCGGGAGTTTCCAATGAGCAGTTCTTC
TRBJ2-3	TRBV9	.	few	CASSVDLVITDTQYF	TGTGCCAGCAGCGTAGACCTCGTAATCACAGATACGCAGTATTTT
TRBJ1-5	TRBV20-1	.	.	CSARMAASRPQHF	TGCAGTGCTAGAATGGCAGCCAGCCGGCCCCAGCATTTT
TRBJ2-5	TRBV12-3/TRBV12-4	.	many	CAIGETQYF	TGTGCCATCGGGGAGACCCAGTACTTC
TRBJ2-3	TRBV28	.	.	CASSLIGGGSFTDTQYF	TGTGCCAGCAGTTTAATAGGTGGGGGGAGTTTTACAGATACGCAGTATTTT
TRBJ2-4	TRBV7-9	.	many	CASRKGYGAKNIQYF	TGTGCCAGCAGGAAGGGTTATGGGGCCAAAAACATTCAGTACTTC
TRBJ2-3	TRBV29-1	.	.	CSATRQFTDTQYF	TGCAGCGCCACCCGACAGTTCACAGATACGCAGTATTTT
TRBJ2-2	TRBV28	.	.	CASSSPGAPGSCFF	.
TRBJ1-4	TRBV27	.	few	CASSSHATNEKLFF	TGTGCCAGCAGTTCGCATGCAACTAATGAAAAACTGTTTTTT
TRBJ1-1	TRBV29-1	.	.	CSVEESRGAEAFF	TGCAGCGTTGAAGAGTCTCGAGGCGCTGAAGCTTTCTTT
TRBJ1-4	TRBV3-1	.	few	CASSPRPGATNEKLFF	TGTGCCAGCAGCCCGCGTCCCGGTGCAACTAATGAAAAACTGTTTTTT
TRBJ2-3	TRBV18	.	many	CASSRQTTQYF	TGTGCCAGCTCCCGACAGACTACGCAGTATTTT
TRBJ2-1	TRBV24-1	.	.	CATISTDNEQFF	TGTGCCACAATATCGACAGACAATGAGCAGTTCTTC
TRBJ2-3	TRBV9	TRBD1	many	CASGNRGPTDTQYF	TGTGCCAGCGGAAACAGGGGGCCCACAGATACGCAGTATTTT
TRBJ2-2	TRBV28	.	.	CASSLWSGESGWTGELFF	TGTGCCAGCAGTTTATGGTCGGGAGAATCAGGATGGACCGGGGAGCTGTTTTTT
TRBJ2-7	TRBV13	.	many	CASSLAPTGKDEQYF	TGTGCCAGCAGCCTGGCCCCGACAGGAAAGGACGAGCAGTACTTC